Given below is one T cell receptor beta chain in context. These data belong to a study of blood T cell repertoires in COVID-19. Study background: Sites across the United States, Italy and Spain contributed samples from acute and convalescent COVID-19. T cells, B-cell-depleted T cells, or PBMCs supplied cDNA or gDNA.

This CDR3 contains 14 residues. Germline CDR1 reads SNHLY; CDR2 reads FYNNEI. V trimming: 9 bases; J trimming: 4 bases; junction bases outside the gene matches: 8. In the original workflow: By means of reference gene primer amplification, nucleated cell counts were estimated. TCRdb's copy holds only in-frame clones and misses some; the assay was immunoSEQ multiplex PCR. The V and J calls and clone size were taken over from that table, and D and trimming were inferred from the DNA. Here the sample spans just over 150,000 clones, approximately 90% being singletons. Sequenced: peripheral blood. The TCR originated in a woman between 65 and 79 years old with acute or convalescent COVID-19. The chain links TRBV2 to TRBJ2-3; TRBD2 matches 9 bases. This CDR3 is CASYDGLASDTQYF. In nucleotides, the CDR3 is TGTGCCAGTTACGATGGACTAGCGTCAGATACGCAGTATTTT.